This T cell receptor (beta chain) derives from a study of glioma-infiltrating T cells after dendritic cell vaccination. Assay: immunoSEQ multiplex PCR; the TCRdb copy retains only in-frame clones and omits some. Of approximately 48,000 clones listed, approximately 85% are singletons. Whole-study findings and limits: Higher TCR clonality did not directly relate to longer survival. The cohort had few patients with full blood and tumor sets.

In the case of this clone: Its antigen is undetermined.

The source was blood, collected before dendritic cell vaccination. This sequence originates from a human donor with glioblastoma.

CDR3 in amino acids: CASSWGPSGNTIYF. The CDR3 coding sequence is TGTGCCAGCAGCTGGGGCCCCTCTGGAAACACCATATATTTT. This sequence joins TRBV7-2 and TRBJ1-3; a possible D gene is TRBD1 (5 bases). V shed 4 bases and J shed 0 bases, with 7 bases lying between them. The germline gives CDR1 SGHTA, CDR2 FQGNSA. CDR3 size: 14 residues.